This TCR beta chain was recovered during a study of shared clonotypes between healthy human individuals. The germline gives CDR1 MNHEY, CDR2 SVGAGI. V was cut by 0 bases and J by 2 bases, with 7 bases left in between. The CDR3 extends over 14 amino acids. Every subset had its genomic DNA shared out evenly among several immunoSEQ plates. Using immunoSEQ multiplex PCR, the repertoire was profiled, and TCRdb retains in-frame clones only, with some absent. The repertoire holds approximately 480,000 clones, with about 79% as singletons. Whole-study results and caveats: The expectation was that sequencing depth would affect clonotype sharing among donors.

Details on this clone: What it binds is not known.

The clonotype was recovered from a woman aged 40 to 55 in good health. Some clones in this sample may be carry-over from other donors' samples. The rearrangement links TRBV6-5 to TRBJ1-2; no clear D. The specimen was PBMCs. The CDR3 is CASSYSTGNYGYTF. The CDR3 DNA reads TGTGCCAGCAGTTACTCGACCGGGAACTATGGCTACACCTTC.